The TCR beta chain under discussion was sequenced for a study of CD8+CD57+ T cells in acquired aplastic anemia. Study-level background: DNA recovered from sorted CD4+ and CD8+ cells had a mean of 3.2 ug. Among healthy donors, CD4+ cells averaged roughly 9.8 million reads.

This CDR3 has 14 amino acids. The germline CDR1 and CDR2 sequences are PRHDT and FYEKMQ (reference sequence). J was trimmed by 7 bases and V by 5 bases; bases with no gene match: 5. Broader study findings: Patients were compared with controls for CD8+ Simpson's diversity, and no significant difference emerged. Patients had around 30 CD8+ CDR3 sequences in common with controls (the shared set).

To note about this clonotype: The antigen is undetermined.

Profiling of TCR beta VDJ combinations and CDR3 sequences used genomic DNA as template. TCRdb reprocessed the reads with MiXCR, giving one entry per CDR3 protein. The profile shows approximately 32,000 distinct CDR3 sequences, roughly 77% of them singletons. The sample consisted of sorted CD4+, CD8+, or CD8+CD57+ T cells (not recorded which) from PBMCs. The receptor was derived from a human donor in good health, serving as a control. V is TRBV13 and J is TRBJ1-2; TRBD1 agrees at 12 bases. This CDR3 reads CASSLGQGAVGYTF. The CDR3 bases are TGTGCCAGCAGCCTGGGACAGGGGGCGGTTGGCTACACCTTC.